This T cell receptor (beta chain) emerged from a study of shared clonotypes between healthy human individuals. Clones were read by immunoSEQ multiplex PCR, and TCRdb kept only the in-frame ones, dropping some. Of about 2 million clones listed, about 95% are singletons. Germline V gene data show CDR1 as MDHEN and CDR2 as SYDVKM. The CDR3 covers 11 residues. The V and J ends lost 8 bases and 0 bases respectively, with 4 bases between them. Naive CD8 cells lacked CD45RO and underwent positive selection for CCR7, leaving out terminally differentiated effector memory CD45RA+ cells. Input material: naive CD8+ T cells sorted from blood. This chain links TRBV28 with TRBJ1-2; D is undetermined. The receptor's source is a man between 18 and 29 years old in good health. CDR3 region: CASAANYGYTF. CDR3 coding DNA: TGTGCCAGCGCAGCTAACTATGGCTACACCTTC.